Listed here are 30 T cell receptor beta chains from one sample, sequenced in a study of blood T cell repertoires in COVID-19. Here immunoSEQ multiplex PCR was the method, and the copy in TCRdb shows in-frame clones only, minus some. The sample lists roughly 290,000 clones; 80% to 85% were seen once. Sequencing was performed on peripheral blood. These receptors originate from a person between 70 and 80 years old with COVID-19, enrolled during active disease.

This rearrangement joins TRBV7-3 to TRBJ2-3; D unresolved. The CDR3 has 14 residues. Trimming took off 5 bases at V and 2 bases at J, with 11 bases between the two ends. Germline CDR1 reads SGHTA; CDR2 reads FQGTGA. CDR3 amino acids: CASSPTRPTDTQYF. In nucleotides, the CDR3 is TGTGCCAGCAGCCCGACGCGGCCCACAGATACGCAGTATTTT.

The rearrangement joins TRBV24-1 to TRBJ1-3; 12 bases line up with TRBD1. The CDR3 has 17 residues. Trimming removed 2 bases from V and 2 bases from J; junction bases left unmatched: 3. Germline V gene data show CDR1 as KGHDR and CDR2 as SFDVKD. CDR3 protein: CATSDWGTGGTGNTIYF. The DNA of the CDR3 is TGTGCCACCAGTGATTGGGGGACAGGGGGCACTGGAAACACCATATATTTT.

The genes are TRBV18 and TRBJ2-1; D is unclear. CDR3 size: 12 residues. Trimming stripped 1 base from V and 5 bases from J, with 3 bases between. CDR1 and CDR2 from the germline V gene are KGHSH and LQKENI. The CDR3 DNA sequence: TGTGCCAGCTCACCACTCGACAATGAGCAGTTCTTC. Its translation is CASSPLDNEQFF.

The CDR3 bases are TGCGCCAGCTCAAGACTAGCGGGGGCCCCGGGCGGGGAGCTGTTTTTT. Translated, it gives CASSRLAGAPGGELFF. V gene TRBV5-1 combines with J gene TRBJ2-2; 12 bases are shared with TRBD2. J was trimmed by 7 bases and V by 7 bases; bases with no gene match: 11. The germline V gene encodes CDR1 SGHRS and CDR2 YFSETQ. This CDR3 comprises 16 residues.

This clone was seen just once. The chain recombines TRBV20-1 with TRBJ2-5, with 8 positions matching TRBD2. Trimming took 3 bases from V and 4 from J; bases not matched to a gene: 10. This CDR3 region has 15 residues. Germline assignment: CDR1 DFQATT and CDR2 SNEGSKA (reference sequence). CDR3 loop: CSASDGAGVGETQYF. For the CDR3, the DNA is TGCAGTGCTAGTGATGGAGCGGGAGTAGGAGAGACCCAGTACTTC.

CDR3: CASLGQGQQPQHF. DNA of the CDR3: TGTGCCAGCCTTGGACAGGGGCAGCAGCCCCAGCATTTT. This rearrangement joins TRBV19 to TRBJ1-5, with 9 nucleotides matching TRBD1. The germline CDR1 and CDR2 sequences are LNHDA and SQIVND (reference sequence). The CDR3 loop spans 13 amino acids. The V and J ends lost 9 bases and 7 bases, in that order; junction bases with no gene match: 7.

V gene TRBV10-3 combines with J gene TRBJ1-6; D perhaps matches TRBD1 (5 bases). Germline assignment: CDR1 ENHRY and CDR2 SYGVKD. This CDR3 contains 15 residues. V was pared by 4 bases and J by 10 bases, with 17 bases between. CDR3 DNA sequence: TGTGCCATCAGTGGGCCGGGGAGGGGAAACTCACCCCTCCACTTT. It yields the protein CAISGPGRGNSPLHF.

This chain joins TRBV11-1 and TRBJ1-6; 7 nucleotides agree with TRBD1. Germline values: CDR1 SGHAT, CDR2 FQDESV (reference sequence). The CDR3 is made up of 14 amino acids. Unmatched junction bases numbered 7, after V lost 5 bases and J lost 9 bases. This chain's CDR3 is CASSLQGRGSPLHF. Here the CDR3 DNA reads TGTGCCAGCAGCCTACAGGGGCGCGGTTCACCCCTCCACTTT.

This chain connects TRBV23-1 to TRBJ2-5, with D maybe TRBD1 (6 bases). TRBV23-1 is given ORF status, its function remaining uncertain. V shed 8 bases and J shed 4 bases, with 20 bases lying between them. The CDR3 has 15 residues. The CDR3 loop is CASARQALTLETQYF. The CDR3 DNA follows: TGCGCCAGCGCGCGACAGGCCTTAACGTTAGAGACCCAGTACTTC.

The rearrangement joins TRBV6-2 or TRBV6-3 to TRBJ2-5; 9 positions match TRBD1. CDR1 is MNHEY, CDR2 SVGEGT, per germline. J was trimmed by 4 bases and V by 1 base; bases with no gene match: 7. This CDR3 has 16 residues. CDR3 loop: CASSYLGQGGRETQYF. CDR3 coding DNA: TGTGCCAGCAGTTACTTGGGACAGGGAGGCAGAGAGACCCAGTACTTC.

The rearrangement links TRBV7-9 to TRBJ2-7; TRBD1 matches 7 bases. Trimming at V came to 5 bases and at J to 4 bases, leaving 8 bases not matched to a gene. The CDR3 length is 14 residues. Germline V CDR1 and CDR2: SEHNR, FQNEAQ (reference sequence). CDR3: CASSPGGQRYEQYF. The CDR3 DNA sequence: TGTGCCAGCAGCCCTGGGGGACAGAGGTACGAGCAGTACTTC.

The V call is TRBV28, the J call TRBJ2-3; 9 bases fit TRBD1. The CDR3 covers 20 residues. Germline CDR1 reads MDHEN; CDR2 reads SYDVKM. With 6 bases clipped from V and 6 bases from J, the junction kept 25 bases outside the gene matches. CDR3 residues: CASSPPPGQGRFVILDTQYF. The CDR3 DNA sequence: TGTGCCAGCAGCCCCCCGCCGGGACAGGGACGTTTTGTAATTCTGGATACGCAGTATTTT.

The rearrangement uses TRBV6-5 and TRBJ1-5; perhaps TRBD1 as D (5 bases). With 4 bases removed from V and 6 bases from J, the gap between germline ends came to 10 bases. This CDR3 is built from 13 residues. From germline, CDR1 is MNHEY and CDR2 SVGAGI. CDR3 loop: CASSSGGSQPQHF. The CDR3 DNA follows: TGTGCCAGCAGTTCCGGGGGAAGTCAGCCCCAGCATTTT.

The chain couples TRBV7-8 to TRBJ1-6, with a weak D call TRBD1 (6 bases). The CDR3 covers 14 residues. Germline assignment: CDR1 SGHVS and CDR2 FQNEAQ. The V gene lost 1 base and the J gene lost 9 bases, with 10 bases spanning the gap. CDR3 in DNA: TGTGCCAGCAGCTTAGGCGGGGGGCTTTCACCCCTCCACTTT. Protein: CASSLGGGLSPLHF.

The CDR3: CASGEGRGYEQFF. The CDR3, as DNA: TGCGCCAGCGGGGAGGGAAGGGGATATGAGCAGTTCTTC. The V gene is TRBV5-1, the J gene TRBJ2-1; 7 bases map to TRBD2. The germline gives CDR1 SGHRS, CDR2 YFSETQ. Trimming removed 7 bases from V and 8 bases from J; junction bases left unmatched: 9. The CDR3 has 13 residues.

V gene TRBV5-4 combines with J gene TRBJ1-2; no reliable D call. The germline CDR1 and CDR2 sequences are SGHNT and YYREEE (reference sequence). V was pared by 2 bases and J by 2 bases, with 7 bases between. This CDR3 has 13 amino acids. CDR3 in amino acids: CASSFRGNYGYTF. The CDR3 nucleotides read TGTGCCAGCAGCTTCCGAGGAAACTATGGCTACACCTTC.

V is TRBV3-1 (or the pseudogene TRBV3-2) and J is TRBJ1-2; D might be TRBD1 (6 bases). V dropped 0 bases and J dropped 2 bases, with 13 bases sitting between them. Germline loops: CDR1 LGHDT, CDR2 YNNKEL (reference sequence). This CDR3 comprises 16 residues. The CDR3, as DNA: TGTGCCAGCAGCCAAGATTGGACAGCGAAGAACTATGGCTACACCTTC. Its protein product is CASSQDWTAKNYGYTF.

V usage is TRBV30 and J usage is TRBJ2-5; no definite D call. The germline gives CDR1 GTSNPN, CDR2 SVGIG (reference sequence). CDR3 length equals 12 residues. V was trimmed by 2 bases and J by 2 bases, leaving 6 bases between them. As DNA, the CDR3 is TGTGCCTGGAGTCCCGCGCAAGAGACCCAGTACTTC. Protein product: CAWSPAQETQYF.

V is TRBV7-2 and J is TRBJ1-5; 7 bases match TRBD1. Germline V lookup: CDR1 SGHTA, CDR2 FQGNSA. The J segment lost 5 bases and the V segment lost 2 bases, leaving 3 bases of the junction unmatched. CDR3 size: 14 residues. CDR3 loop: CASSLTGADQPQHF. The CDR3 DNA sequence: TGTGCCAGCAGCTTAACAGGGGCGGATCAGCCCCAGCATTTT.

DNA of the CDR3: TGTGCCAGCAGTGGACTCTCCTACGAGCAGTACTTC. Translating it yields CASSGLSYEQYF. V usage is TRBV27 and J usage is TRBJ2-7, with a possible D match to TRBD2 (5 bases). CDR1 and CDR2 from the germline V gene are MNHEY and SMNVEV (reference sequence). Trimming took off 5 bases at V and 0 bases at J, with 5 bases between the two ends. This CDR3 is 12 amino acids long.

The rearrangement uses TRBV5-1 and TRBJ2-6; TRBD1 might be the D (6 bases). V lost 0 bases to trimming and J lost 2 bases, with 6 bases between them. Germline assignment: CDR1 SGHRS and CDR2 YFSETQ. There are 15 residues in the CDR3. DNA for the CDR3: TGCGCCAGCAGCTTGGAGGGGGCTGGGGCCAACGTCCTGACTTTC. Residues: CASSLEGAGANVLTF.

The chain couples TRBV24-1 to TRBJ2-2; D is undetermined. V shed 1 base and J shed 0 bases, with 5 bases lying between them. The germline V gene has CDR1 KGHDR and CDR2 SFDVKD. The CDR3 loop spans 15 amino acids. CDR3 in amino acids: CATSDFAANTGELFF. The CDR3 DNA reads TGTGCCACCAGTGATTTTGCAGCGAACACCGGGGAGCTGTTTTTT.

The V and J genes are TRBV15 and TRBJ2-4; 11 bases map to TRBD2. The germline V gene has CDR1 LNHNV and CDR2 YYDKDF (reference sequence). V trimming: 1 base; J trimming: 13 bases; junction bases outside the gene matches: 12. This CDR3 region has 16 residues. CDR3 sequence reads: CATSRGGLAGGNAQYF. Written as DNA, the CDR3 is TGTGCCACCAGCAGAGGTGGGCTAGCGGGAGGAAACGCCCAGTACTTC.

The rearrangement links TRBV2 to TRBJ1-4, with D possibly TRBD1 on 5 matching bases. Per the germline V gene, CDR1 is SNHLY and CDR2 is FYNNEI. V gave up 7 bases and J gave up 7 bases, with 10 bases separating them. This CDR3 spans 12 amino acids. CDR3 amino acids: CASTGVGEKLFF. The CDR3 DNA is TGTGCCAGCACGGGGGTTGGTGAAAAACTGTTTTTT.

V gene TRBV24-1 combines with J gene TRBJ2-3; D gene uncertain. Germline V gene data show CDR1 as KGHDR and CDR2 as SFDVKD. The CDR3 runs to 14 residues. Deletions cut 2 bases from V and 7 bases from J, with 12 bases between. CDR3 region: CATSDSDLPNTQYF. CDR3 in DNA: TGTGCCACCAGTGATTCAGATTTGCCCAATACGCAGTATTTT.

This clone was detected a few times. The genes are TRBV5-8 and TRBJ2-4; a possible D gene is TRBD1 (5 bases). CDR1 and CDR2 (germline): SGHTS, YDEGEE. This CDR3 spans 14 amino acids. The V and J ends lost 2 bases and 10 bases respectively, with 16 bases between them. The CDR3 bases are TGTGCCAGCAGCTTCGATCAGCAGGGTCATATTCAGTACTTC. This encodes CASSFDQQGHIQYF.

This chain links TRBV2 with TRBJ2-5; possible D gene TRBD2, 5 bases. Germline V gives CDR1 SNHLY, CDR2 FYNNEI. Trimming removed 4 bases from V and 5 bases from J, with 11 bases in between. The CDR3 is 13 residues long. The CDR3 nucleotides are TGTGCCAGCAGTGGAGGGCCGGGCGAGACCCAGTACTTC. Translation: CASSGGPGETQYF.

The chain carries TRBV28 and TRBJ1-2; TRBD1 aligns across 7 bases. V was pared by 3 bases and J by 8 bases, with 12 bases of the junction left unmatched. The CDR3 consists of 15 residues. The germline V gene has CDR1 MDHEN and CDR2 SYDVKM. The CDR3 bases are TGTGCCAGCAGTTTGGGGGACAGACCCGTGGGAGGCTACACCTTC. Its translation is CASSLGDRPVGGYTF.

The V and J genes are TRBV28 and TRBJ2-5; 11 bases are shared with TRBD2. The V gene's germline CDR1 is MDHEN and CDR2 SYDVKM. The V gene end was trimmed by 6 bases and the J gene end by 7 bases; junction bases not matched to a gene: 10. The CDR3 extends over 15 amino acids. CDR3 amino acids: CASRYLAGGPGTQYF. The CDR3 DNA follows: TGTGCCAGCAGGTACCTAGCGGGGGGCCCGGGGACCCAGTACTTC.

The J gene is TRBJ2-2, the V gene TRBV4-1; 7 bases fit TRBD1. The CDR3 contains 14 residues. The germline V gene encodes CDR1 MGHRA and CDR2 YSYEKL. Losses at the gene ends were 5 bases for V and 7 bases for J; bases not matched to a gene: 7. The CDR3 coding sequence is TGCGCCAGCAGCTTAACAGGGGCGGGCGGGGAGCTGTTTTTT. It is translated as CASSLTGAGGELFF.